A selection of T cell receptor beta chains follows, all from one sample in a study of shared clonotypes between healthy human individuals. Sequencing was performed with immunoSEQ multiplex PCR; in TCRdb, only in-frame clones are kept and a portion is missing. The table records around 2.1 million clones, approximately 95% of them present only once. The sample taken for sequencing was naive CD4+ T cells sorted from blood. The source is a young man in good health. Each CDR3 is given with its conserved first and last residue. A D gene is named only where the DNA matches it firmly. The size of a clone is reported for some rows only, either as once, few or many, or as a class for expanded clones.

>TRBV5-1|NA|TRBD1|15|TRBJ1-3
TGCGCCAGCAGCTTGGCCAGGGGGGCTGGAAACACCATATATTTT
CASSLARGAGNTIYF
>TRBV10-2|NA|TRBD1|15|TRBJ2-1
TGCGCCAGCAGTGAGTTCGACAGGGTATACAATGAGCAGTTCTTC
CASSEFDRVYNEQFF
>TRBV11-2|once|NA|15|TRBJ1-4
TGTGCCAGCAGCTTACAGCCAGCGGCTAATGAAAAACTGTTTTTT
CASSLQPAANEKLFF
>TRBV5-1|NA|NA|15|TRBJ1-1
TGCGCCAGCAGTGCAACAGACGCAAGCGGCACTGAAGCTTTCTTT
CASSATDASGTEAFF
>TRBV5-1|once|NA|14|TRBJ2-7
TGCGCCAGCAGTCCCCTGACGGCAACCTACGAGCAGTACTTC
CASSPLTATYEQYF
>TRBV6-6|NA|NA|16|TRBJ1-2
TGTGCCAGCAGTTACTCAAACAGGTCGGGGAAGTATGGCTACACCTTC
CASSYSNRSGKYGYTF
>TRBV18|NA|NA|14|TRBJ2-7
TGTGCCAGCTCAACACCTCCGACCTCCTACGAGCAGTACTTC
CASSTPPTSYEQYF
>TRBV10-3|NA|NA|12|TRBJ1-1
TGTGCCATCAGTGAGTGGAACACTGAAGCTTTCTTT
CAISEWNTEAFF
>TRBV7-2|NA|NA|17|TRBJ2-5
TGTGCCAGCAGCCAATCCTGGTCAGCGGGCGCCCTGGAGACCCAGTACTTC
CASSQSWSAGALETQYF
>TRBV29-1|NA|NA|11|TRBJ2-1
TGCAGCGTTGTTAGCGTGGGTGAGCAGTTCTTC
CSVVSVGEQFF
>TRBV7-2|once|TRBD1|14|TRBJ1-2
TGTGCCAGCAGCTCGGGACAGGTTACTGGGGGCTACACCTTC
CASSSGQVTGGYTF
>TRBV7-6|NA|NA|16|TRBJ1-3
TGTGCCAGCAGCTTAGGCATGGGAACAGGTGGAAACACCATATATTTT
CASSLGMGTGGNTIYF
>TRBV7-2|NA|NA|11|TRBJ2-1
TGTGCCAGCAGCCTAGGGGGAGTGAAGTTCTTC
CASSLGGVKFF
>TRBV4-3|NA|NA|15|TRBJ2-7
TGCGCCAGCAGCCAAGATTTACCCTTTGCCTACGAGCAGTACTTC
CASSQDLPFAYEQYF
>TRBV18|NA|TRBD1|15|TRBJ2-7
TGTGCCAGCTCACCTGCGGGACAGGGGATGTACGAGCAGTACTTC
CASSPAGQGMYEQYF
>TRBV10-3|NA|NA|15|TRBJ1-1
TGTGCCATCAGTGAGTGGACGGCTTTTAGGACTGAAGCTTTCTTT
CAISEWTAFRTEAFF
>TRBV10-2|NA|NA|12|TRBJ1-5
TGCGCCAGCACTTCCACGGGGCAGCCCCAGCATTTT
CASTSTGQPQHF
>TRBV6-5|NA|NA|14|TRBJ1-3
TGTGCCACACTTGACAGGATTTCTGGAAACACCATATATTTT
CATLDRISGNTIYF
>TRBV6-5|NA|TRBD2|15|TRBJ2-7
TGTGCCAGCAGTTCCCCCGGCGGGAGTGGCTACGAGCAGTACTTC
CASSSPGGSGYEQYF
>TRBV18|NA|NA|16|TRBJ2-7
TGTGCCAGCTCACCACAGGGGCCGGCGTCTGGCTACGAGCAGTACTTC
CASSPQGPASGYEQYF
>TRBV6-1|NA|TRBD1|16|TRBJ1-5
TGTGCCAGCAGTGAACGGGCAGGGGGTTGGAATCAGCCCCAGCATTTT
CASSERAGGWNQPQHF
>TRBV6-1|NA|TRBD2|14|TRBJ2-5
TGTGCCAGCAGTAGCGGGGGCTTGGGAGAGACCCAGTACTTC
CASSSGGLGETQYF
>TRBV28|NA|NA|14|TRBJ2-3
TGTGCCAGCAGTTTACGGGCCCACACAGATACGCGGTATTTT
CASSLRAHTDTRYF
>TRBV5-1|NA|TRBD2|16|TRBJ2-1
TGCGCCAGCAGCTTGGAAACTAGCGGGGGTTTCAATGAGCAGTTCTTC
CASSLETSGGFNEQFF
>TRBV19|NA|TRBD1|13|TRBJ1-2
TGTGCCAGTAGCGGGGGACAGAGCTATGGCTACACCTTC
CASSGGQSYGYTF
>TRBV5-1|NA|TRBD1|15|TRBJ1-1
TGCGCCAGCAGCGAGAATACAGGGGGCTATACTGAAGCTTTCTTT
CASSENTGGYTEAFF